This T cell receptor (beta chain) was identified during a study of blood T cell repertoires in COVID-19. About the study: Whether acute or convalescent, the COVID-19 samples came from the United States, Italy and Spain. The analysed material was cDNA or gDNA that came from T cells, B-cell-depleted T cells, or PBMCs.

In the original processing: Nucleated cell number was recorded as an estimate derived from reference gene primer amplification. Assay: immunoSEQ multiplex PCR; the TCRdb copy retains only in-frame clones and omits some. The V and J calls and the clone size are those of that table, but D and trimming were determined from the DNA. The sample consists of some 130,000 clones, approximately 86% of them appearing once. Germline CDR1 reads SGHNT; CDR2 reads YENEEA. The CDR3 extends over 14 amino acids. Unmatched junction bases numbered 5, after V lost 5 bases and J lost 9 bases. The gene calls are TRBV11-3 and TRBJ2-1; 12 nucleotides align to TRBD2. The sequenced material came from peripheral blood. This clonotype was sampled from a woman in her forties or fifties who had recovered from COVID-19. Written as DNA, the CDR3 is TGTGCCAGCAGCCTCCGACTAGCGGGAGCTGAGCAGTTCTTC. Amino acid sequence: CASSLRLAGAEQFF.